A single sample gave rise to the 30 T cell receptor beta chains below, sequenced in a study of blood T cells in healthy people across ages. Primers used in a second PCR of roughly 7 to 11 cycles were a sample-barcoded 5' primer and a J-beta primer mix. One entry per CDR3 protein, called by TCRdb with MiXCR from the 5' RACE reads. The sample lists more than 900,000 distinct CDR3 sequences; under 35% were seen once. These data also featured in a second study, about T cells of mothers and their children.

The sequenced material came from blood. The origin of the receptors is a woman aged 35 to 49 in good health.

As regards this clonotype: The germline gene is not matched at one end of the junction; a read error may be the cause. This chain joins TRBV11-2 and TRBJ2-1; 9 bases map to TRBD2. CDR3 length equals 19 residues. Germline values: CDR1 SGHAT, CDR2 FQNNGV. The CDR3 reads CASGFPGGGGQSIYNEQFF. CDR3 nucleotide sequence: TGTGCCAGCGGCTTCCCTGGCGGGGGGGGACAATCCATTTACAATGAGCAGTTCTTC.

Concerning this clonotype itself: A much more abundant neighbour one base away suggests this may be a read error. The chain combines TRBV10-3 with TRBJ2-1; 7 bases map to TRBD2. The end of the DNA fits TRBJ2-7 better, so the J call may be wrong. The CDR3 runs 17 residues. Germline V gene data show CDR1 as ENHRY and CDR2 as SYGVKD. CDR3 sequence reads: CAISESSGVRSYNEQYF. The CDR3 region has the DNA TGTGCCATCAGTGAGTCGAGCGGGGTCCGCTCCTACAATGAGCAGTACTTC.

This clonotype was counted only a few times. The chain employs TRBV20-1 and TRBJ1-2, with D possibly being TRBD1 (6 bases). Trimming cost V 1 base and J 4 bases, with 16 bases left between them. Germline loops: CDR1 DFQATT, CDR2 SNEGSKA (reference sequence). CDR3 length: 15 amino acids. The CDR3 bases are TGCAGTGCTAGAGCTTCGAGCCGGGGGCTCTATGGCTACACCTTC. This translates into CSARASSRGLYGYTF.

This sequence joins TRBV5-1 and TRBJ2-1; 8 positions match TRBD2. This CDR3 has 15 residues. Germline CDR1 is SGHRS and CDR2 is YFSETQ. V was pared by 4 bases and J by 8 bases, with 11 bases of the junction left unmatched. CDR3 nucleotide sequence: TGCGCCAGCAGCGGGGACGGGACTAGATTGGATGAGCAGTTCTTC. Its translation: CASSGDGTRLDEQFF.

The J gene is TRBJ2-7, the V gene TRBV5-1; a possible D gene is TRBD1 (6 bases). V lost 0 bases to trimming and J lost 4 bases, with 20 bases between them. Germline V CDR1 and CDR2: SGHRS, YFSETQ. This CDR3 spans 17 amino acids. The CDR3 DNA is TGCGCCAGCAGCTTGGGCGTAAGCGGACAAGGGACATACGAGCAGTACTTC. Protein sequence: CASSLGVSGQGTYEQYF.

This clonotype was counted at least ten times. V usage is TRBV7-2 and J usage is TRBJ2-3; 7 positions match TRBD2. The CDR3 runs 15 residues. Germline-derived CDR1 and CDR2 are SGHTA and FQGNSA. Unmatched junction bases numbered 2, after V lost 2 bases and J lost 0 bases. The CDR3 region is CASSLWGGSTDTQYF. The CDR3 DNA sequence: TGTGCCAGCAGCTTATGGGGGGGTAGCACAGATACGCAGTATTTT.

The V and J genes are TRBV12-3 or TRBV12-4 and TRBJ2-5, with TRBD2 as a possible D gene (6 bases). The CDR3 sequence is 14 residues long. V was pared by 6 bases and J by 4 bases, with 15 bases between. CDR3 bases: TGTGCCAGCAGCCTTCAGGAGGGAGGAGAGACCCAGTACTTC. Translating it yields CASSLQEGGETQYF.

This clonotype was seen a handful of times. This chain uses TRBV4-2 with TRBJ2-3; TRBD1 might be the D (5 bases). V shed 6 bases and J shed 7 bases, with 14 bases lying between them. Germline V gene lookup returns CDR1 LGHNA and CDR2 YNFKEQ. The CDR3 is 13 residues long. The CDR3, as DNA: TGTGCCAGCAGTATGGGGCGCGCCTATACGCAGTATTTT. Protein sequence: CASSMGRAYTQYF.

This clonotype was detected ten times or more. In DNA, the CDR3 is TGTGCCAGCAGCACCGGGACCGCGGGAGAGCAGTACTTC. It is translated as CASSTGTAGEQYF. The chain couples TRBV11-1 to TRBJ2-7, with D perhaps TRBD2 (6 bases). CDR3 length equals 13 residues. Trimming removed 5 bases from V and 7 bases from J, with 15 bases in between. Germline lookup yields CDR1 SGHAT and CDR2 FQDESV (reference sequence). Variable domain in full (rest from reference TRBV11-1 and TRBJ2-7): EAEVAQSPRYKITEKSQAVAFWCDPISGHATLYWYRQILGQGPELLVQFQDESVVDDSQLPKDRFSAERLKGVDSTLKIQPAELGDSAMYLCASSTGTAGEQYFGPGTRLTVT.

This chain connects TRBV29-1 to TRBJ2-1; D remains ambiguous. The V gene's germline CDR1 is SQVTM and CDR2 ANQGSEA. Trimming pared 4 bases from V and 2 bases from J, leaving 12 bases between. The CDR3 is 14 residues long. In DNA form, the CDR3 reads TGCAGCGTTGGGGCATCAGCTGCCTACAATGAGCAGTTCTTC. Translation gives CSVGASAAYNEQFF.

V usage is TRBV30 and J usage is TRBJ2-7; D is undetermined. Germline loops: CDR1 GTSNPN, CDR2 SVGIG (reference sequence). This CDR3 spans 15 amino acids. Trimming stripped 4 bases from V and 1 base from J, with 17 bases between. The CDR3 is CAWMSSQTFSYEQYF. The CDR3, as DNA: TGTGCCTGGATGAGTAGCCAAACCTTTTCCTACGAGCAGTACTTC.

This clonotype was counted only a few times. The V gene is TRBV3-1, the J gene TRBJ2-5; TRBD1 aligns across 8 bases. With the DNA end fitting TRBJ2-7 better, the J assignment may be wrong. The CDR3 is 14 amino acids. Germline-derived CDR1 and CDR2 are LGHDT and YNNKEL (reference sequence). The CDR3 DNA follows: TGTGCCAGCAGCCAAGGGCCAGGGGGCGACGAGCAGTACTTC. This gives the protein CASSQGPGGDEQYF.

This chain uses TRBV2 with TRBJ2-3, with D possibly TRBD1 on 5 matching bases. V was trimmed by 3 bases and J by 3 bases, leaving 10 bases between them. This CDR3 has 14 amino acids. Germline values: CDR1 SNHLY, CDR2 FYNNEI. CDR3 sequence reads: CASSDQYRTDTQYF. CDR3 in DNA: TGTGCCAGCAGTGACCAATACAGGACAGATACGCAGTATTTT.

The chain is built from TRBV5-6 and TRBJ2-7, with unresolved D. Germline CDR1 and CDR2: SGHDT and YYEEEE. V was clipped by 1 base and J by 3 bases, with 11 bases between them. The CDR3 loop spans 14 amino acids. The CDR3 loop is CASSLFGRSYEQYF. CDR3 nucleotides: TGTGCCAGCAGCTTGTTCGGACGTAGCTACGAGCAGTACTTC.

This clonotype has more than one count but fewer than ten. The chain couples TRBV14 to TRBJ2-2; D possibly uses TRBD1 or TRBD2 (5 bases each). Germline lookup yields CDR1 SGHDN and CDR2 FVKESK. This CDR3 contains 13 residues. Trimming removed 3 bases at V and 4 bases at J, with 6 bases between. CDR3 bases: TGTGCCAGCAGCCAGGGGACCACCGGGGAGCTGTTTTTT. The encoded protein is CASSQGTTGELFF.

The chain recombines TRBV5-1 with TRBJ1-1; TRBD1 matches 9 bases. V was pared by 3 bases and J by 8 bases, with 17 bases of the junction left unmatched. There are 17 residues in the CDR3. Germline CDR1 and CDR2: SGHRS and YFSETQ. The CDR3 sequence: CASSSMGTGPFVSEAFF. CDR3 bases: TGCGCCAGCAGCTCAATGGGGACAGGGCCCTTCGTCTCCGAAGCTTTCTTT.

This rearrangement joins TRBV30 to TRBJ1-6, with D unresolved. V lost 1 base, J lost 10 bases, and 17 bases lay in between. CDR3 length: 15 amino acids. The germline V gene encodes CDR1 GTSNPN and CDR2 SVGIG (reference sequence). The CDR3 coding sequence is TGTGCCTGGAGTGGGGAGGAGGCCGGAAGGTCACCCCTCCACTTT. Translation gives CAWSGEEAGRSPLHF. The whole variable domain, remainder taken from reference TRBV30 and TRBJ1-6, is SQTIHQWPATLVQPVGSPLSLECTVEGTSNPNLYWYRQAAGRGLQLLFYSVGIGQISSEVPQNLSASRPQDRQFILSSKKLLLSDSGFYLCAWSGEEAGRSPLHFGNGTRLTVT.

This clonotype has more than one count but fewer than ten. This chain uses TRBV3-1 with TRBJ2-7, with a possible D match to TRBD1 (5 bases). This CDR3 is built from 15 residues. The germline V and J ends were trimmed by 3 bases and 0 bases, with 12 bases remaining between them. Per the germline V gene, CDR1 is LGHDT and CDR2 is YNNKEL (reference sequence). In nucleotides, the CDR3 is TGTGCCAGCAGCCAGGGCAGGGCGTACTCCTACGAGCAGTACTTC. Its protein product is CASSQGRAYSYEQYF.

This chain joins TRBV12-3 or TRBV12-4 and TRBJ1-2, with TRBD1 matching 10 bases. Trimming removed 5 bases from V and 4 bases from J; junction bases left unmatched: 10. This CDR3 is 16 amino acids long. CDR3 nucleotide sequence: TGTGCCAGCAGTGCTTCCGGACAGGGGGGATTCTATGGCTACACCTTC. Encoded protein: CASSASGQGGFYGYTF.

This clonotype has more than one count but fewer than ten. CDR3 loop: CASRLGRLVSDEQFF. CDR3 sequence (DNA): TGTGCCAGCAGACTAGGGCGACTAGTATCAGATGAGCAGTTCTTC. The chain carries TRBV28 and TRBJ2-1; a possible D gene is TRBD2 (6 bases). The CDR3 is made up of 15 amino acids. V was pared by 6 bases and J by 8 bases, with 20 bases between. Germline loops: CDR1 MDHEN, CDR2 SYDVKM.

In this sample, this clonotype turned up a few times. The V gene is TRBV29-1, the J gene TRBJ1-4; D is uncertain. Germline lookup yields CDR1 SQVTM and CDR2 ANQGSEA. This CDR3 is 14 amino acids long. Between the trimmed V and J ends, which lost 7 bases and 8 bases, there was a span of 20 bases. The CDR3 spells CSALRQAGGEKLFF. CDR3 in DNA: TGCAGCGCCCTCCGGCAGGCCGGCGGGGAAAAACTGTTTTTT.

This clonotype was recorded a few times. The chain recombines TRBV12-3 or TRBV12-4 with TRBJ1-5; 7 positions match TRBD1. The CDR3 runs to 14 residues. The J segment lost 4 bases and the V segment lost 7 bases, leaving 7 bases of the junction unmatched. CDR3 in DNA: TGTGCCAGCACGACAGGGAGGGGTAATCAGCCCCAGCATTTT. This encodes CASTTGRGNQPQHF.

The chain is built from TRBV2 and TRBJ1-5, with D possibly being TRBD1 (6 bases). The CDR3 spans 14 residues. V was pared by 6 bases and J by 7 bases, with 16 bases between. Germline V gene data show CDR1 as SNHLY and CDR2 as FYNNEI. The CDR3 region has the DNA TGTGCCAGCAGCGTACAGGGTTTAGAACAGCCCCAGCATTTT. Amino acid sequence: CASSVQGLEQPQHF.

The V gene is TRBV10-3, the J gene TRBJ1-5; no definite D call. This CDR3 has 12 amino acids. Trimming shortened V by 3 bases and J by 5 bases, and 5 bases separated the two germline ends. The germline CDR1 and CDR2 sequences are ENHRY and SYGVKD. The chain's CDR3 is CAISEHDQPQHF. The CDR3 nucleotides read TGTGCCATCAGTGAACACGATCAGCCCCAGCATTTT.

This clonotype was counted many times. V gene TRBV12-3 or TRBV12-4 combines with J gene TRBJ1-6, with a weak D call TRBD1 (5 bases). V lost 5 bases, J lost 7 bases, and 15 bases lay in between. The CDR3 loop spans 15 amino acids. The CDR3 loop is CASSPQGHENSPLHF. The CDR3 DNA sequence: TGTGCCAGCAGTCCGCAGGGTCATGAGAATTCACCCCTCCACTTT.

The CDR3 reads CAIKQGESQPQHF. CDR3 coding DNA: TGTGCCATCAAACAGGGCGAGAGTCAGCCCCAGCATTTT. J is TRBJ1-5 and V is TRBV10-3, with D possibly being TRBD1 (6 bases). CDR1 and CDR2 (germline): ENHRY, SYGVKD. The CDR3 length is 13 residues. Trimming took off 7 bases at V and 6 bases at J, with 13 bases between the two ends.

The rearrangement links TRBV9 to TRBJ1-2, with D possibly being TRBD1 (6 bases). Deletions cut 3 bases from V and 4 bases from J, with 10 bases between. The V gene's germline CDR1 is SGDLS and CDR2 YYNGEE. CDR3 length: 13 amino acids. The CDR3 region is CASSATGCYGYTF. CDR3 nucleotide sequence: TGTGCCAGCAGCGCCACAGGGTGCTATGGCTACACCTTC.

In the case of this clonotype: A much larger clonotype is one base distant, so this may be a read error. The conserved final phenylalanine or tryptophan is absent from the CDR3, which likely points to a read error. The rearrangement joins TRBV3-1 to TRBJ2-7; TRBD2 agrees at 13 bases. From germline, CDR1 is LGHDT and CDR2 YNNKEL (reference sequence). V gave up 6 bases and J gave up 7 bases; unmatched junction bases: 3. There are 13 residues in the CDR3. DNA of the CDR3: TGTGCCAGCAGGGGACTAGCGGGGCGAGAGCAGTACTCC. This codes for CASRGLAGREQYS.

The table lists this clonotype with many counts. The chain combines TRBV27 with TRBJ2-7; a weak D match, TRBD1 (5 bases). V was shortened by 8 bases and J by 0 bases, with 11 bases between the two germline ends. CDR1 and CDR2 (germline): MNHEY, SMNVEV (reference sequence). This CDR3 comprises 13 residues. The CDR3 region has the DNA TGTGCCAGCGGACACACGAGCTCCTACGAGCAGTACTTC. Translated, it gives CASGHTSSYEQYF.

This clonotype has at least ten counts. V and J are TRBV7-3 and TRBJ1-1; unclear D gene. Germline assignment: CDR1 SGHTA and CDR2 FQGTGA. Trimming took off 5 bases at V and 5 bases at J, with 12 bases between the two ends. The CDR3 spans 13 residues. CDR3 sequence (DNA): TGTGCCAGCAGCCCAAGTGCCGGGACTGAAGCTTTCTTT. It translates to CASSPSAGTEAFF.